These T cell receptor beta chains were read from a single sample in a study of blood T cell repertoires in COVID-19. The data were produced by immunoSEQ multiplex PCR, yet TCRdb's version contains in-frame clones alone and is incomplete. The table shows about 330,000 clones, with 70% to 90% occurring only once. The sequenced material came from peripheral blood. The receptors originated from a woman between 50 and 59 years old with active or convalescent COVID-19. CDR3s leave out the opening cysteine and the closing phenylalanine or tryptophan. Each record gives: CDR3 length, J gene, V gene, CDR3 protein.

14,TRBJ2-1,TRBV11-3,ASSLGGLAGRVEQF
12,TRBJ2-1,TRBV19,ASNLEDSYNEQF
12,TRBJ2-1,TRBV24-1,ATSDPGQPNEQF
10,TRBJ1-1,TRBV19,ASKGRGAEAF
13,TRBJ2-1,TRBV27,ASSLSSPLYNEQF
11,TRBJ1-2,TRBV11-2,ASSLQTNYGYT
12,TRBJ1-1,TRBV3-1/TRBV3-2,ASSQARENTEAF
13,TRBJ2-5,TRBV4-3,ASSQVWDRGETQY
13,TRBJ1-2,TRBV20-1,SATDSGQEDYGYT
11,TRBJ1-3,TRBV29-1,SVGGSSGNTIY
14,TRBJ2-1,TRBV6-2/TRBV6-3,ASSYSSGGQHNEQF
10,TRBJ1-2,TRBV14,ASSPGAYGYT
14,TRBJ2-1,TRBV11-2,ASSPVGGLRYNEQF
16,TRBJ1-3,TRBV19,ASSIRWESAKPGNTIY
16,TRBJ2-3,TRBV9,ASSVGLSGGARTDTQY
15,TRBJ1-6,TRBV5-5,ASSPTGTSSYNSPLH
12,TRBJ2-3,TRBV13,ASSPTAGTDTQY
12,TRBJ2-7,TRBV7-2,ASSLEGNSYEQY
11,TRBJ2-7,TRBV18,ASSPQRDYEQY
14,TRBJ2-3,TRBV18,ASSPGTSGSTDTQY
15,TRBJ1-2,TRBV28,ASSPMGRTRFNYGYT
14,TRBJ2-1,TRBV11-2,ASSPLRGVAYNEQF
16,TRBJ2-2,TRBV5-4,AAGTSGNPRINTGELF
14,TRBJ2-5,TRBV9,ASSVGSPRFQETQY
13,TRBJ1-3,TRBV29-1,SVGTGSFSGNTIY
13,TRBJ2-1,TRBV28,ASSPRTGSYNEQF
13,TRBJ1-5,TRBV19,ASSIGGQGAQPQH
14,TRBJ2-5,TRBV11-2,ASSFGSGMYQETQY
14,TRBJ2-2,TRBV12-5,ASGLSYRGRGGELF
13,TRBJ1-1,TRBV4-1,ASSPQGQAPSEAF
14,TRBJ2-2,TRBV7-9,ASSLAAGGSTGELF
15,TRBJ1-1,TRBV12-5,ASGLVLAATMNTEAF
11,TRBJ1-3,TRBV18,ASSPPTVDTIY
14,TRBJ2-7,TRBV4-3,ASSQDPRQQLYEQY
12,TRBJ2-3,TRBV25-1,ASSAGRDTDTQY
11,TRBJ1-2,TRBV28,ASSGQGTYGYT
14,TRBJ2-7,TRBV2,ATAVTVGQVSTEQY
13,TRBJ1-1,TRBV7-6,ASSLRRQGGTEAF
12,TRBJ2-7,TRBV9,ASSVGRGAYEQY
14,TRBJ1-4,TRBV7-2,ASSLAPGGLDEKLF
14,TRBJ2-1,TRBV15,ATSGSPSGRFLQQF
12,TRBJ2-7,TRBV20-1,SASAETSIYEQY
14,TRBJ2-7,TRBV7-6,ASSLADRDKGYEQY
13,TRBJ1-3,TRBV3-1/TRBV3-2,ASSRTGFAGNTIY
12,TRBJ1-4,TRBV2,ASSETGGGGKLF
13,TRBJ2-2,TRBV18,ASSPQGQGTGELF
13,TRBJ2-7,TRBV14,ASSRMTSGGYEQY